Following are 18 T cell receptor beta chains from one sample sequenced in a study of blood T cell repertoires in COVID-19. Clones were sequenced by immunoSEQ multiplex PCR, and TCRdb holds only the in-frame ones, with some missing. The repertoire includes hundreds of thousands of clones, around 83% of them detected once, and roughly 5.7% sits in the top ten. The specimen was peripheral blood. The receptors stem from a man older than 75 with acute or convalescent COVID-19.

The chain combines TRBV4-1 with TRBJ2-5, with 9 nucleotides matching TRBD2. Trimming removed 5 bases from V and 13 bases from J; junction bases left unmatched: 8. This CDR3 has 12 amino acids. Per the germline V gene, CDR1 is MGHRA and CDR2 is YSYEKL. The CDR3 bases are TGCGCCAGCAGCAGGCGGGAGGGGCCCGTGTACTTC. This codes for CASSRREGPVYF.

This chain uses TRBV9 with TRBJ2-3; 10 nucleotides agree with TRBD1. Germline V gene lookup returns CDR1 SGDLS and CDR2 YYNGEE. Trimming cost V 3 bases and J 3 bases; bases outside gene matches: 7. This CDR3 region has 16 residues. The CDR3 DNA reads TGTGCCAGCAGCGACGGACAGGGGGACTTAACAGATACGCAGTATTTT. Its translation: CASSDGQGDLTDTQYF.

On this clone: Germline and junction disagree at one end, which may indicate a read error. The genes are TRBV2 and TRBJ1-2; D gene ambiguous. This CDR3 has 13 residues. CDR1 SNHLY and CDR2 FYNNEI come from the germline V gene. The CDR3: CASTQWQTYGYIF. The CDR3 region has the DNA TGTGCCAGCACGCAATGGCAGACATATGGCTACATCTTC.

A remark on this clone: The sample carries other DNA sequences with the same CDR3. The CDR3, as DNA: TGTGCCAGCAGCTTCCACGGGACAGCTTCTTGGGGAGAGCAGTTCTTC. Translating it yields CASSFHGTASWGEQFF. This rearrangement joins TRBV11-1 to TRBJ2-1; 7 bases line up with TRBD1. The CDR3 is made up of 16 amino acids. CDR1 and CDR2 (germline): SGHAT, FQDESV (reference sequence). V shed 3 bases and J 10 bases; nucleotides not matched to a gene: 15.

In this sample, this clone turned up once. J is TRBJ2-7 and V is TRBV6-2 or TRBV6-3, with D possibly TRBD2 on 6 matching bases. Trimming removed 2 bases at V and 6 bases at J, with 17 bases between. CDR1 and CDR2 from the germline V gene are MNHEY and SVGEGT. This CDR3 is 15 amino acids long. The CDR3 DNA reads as TGTGCCAGCAGTTACCTCCCGGGACTCTCACGCGAGCAGTACTTC. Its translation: CASSYLPGLSREQYF.

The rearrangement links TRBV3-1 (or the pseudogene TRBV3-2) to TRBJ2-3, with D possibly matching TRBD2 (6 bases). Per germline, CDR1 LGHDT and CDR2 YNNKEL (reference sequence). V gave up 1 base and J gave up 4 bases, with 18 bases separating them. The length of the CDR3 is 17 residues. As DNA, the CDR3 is TGTGCCAGCAGCCAAGGCCGAGGGGCGGGGATTGCAGATACGCAGTATTTT. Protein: CASSQGRGAGIADTQYF.

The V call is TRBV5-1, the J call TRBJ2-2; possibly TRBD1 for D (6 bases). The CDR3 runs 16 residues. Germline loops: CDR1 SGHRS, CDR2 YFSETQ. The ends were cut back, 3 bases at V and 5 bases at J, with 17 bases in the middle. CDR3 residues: CASSSAGRGETGELFF. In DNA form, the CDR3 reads TGCGCCAGCAGCTCCGCCGGCAGGGGAGAGACCGGGGAGCTGTTTTTT. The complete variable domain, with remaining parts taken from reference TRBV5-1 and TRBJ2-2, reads KAGVTQTPRYLIKTRGQQVTLSCSPISGHRSVSWYQQTPGQGLQFLFEYFSETQRNKGNFPGRFSGRQFSNSRSEMNVSTLELGDSALYLCASSSAGRGETGELFFGEGSRLTVL.

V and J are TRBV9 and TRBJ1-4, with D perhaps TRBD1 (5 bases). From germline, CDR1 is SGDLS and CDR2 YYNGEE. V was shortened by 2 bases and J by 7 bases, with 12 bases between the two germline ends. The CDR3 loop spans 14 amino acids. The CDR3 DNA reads TGTGCCAGCAGCGTCGGGGGTCTCGGTGAAAAACTGTTTTTT. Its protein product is CASSVGGLGEKLFF.

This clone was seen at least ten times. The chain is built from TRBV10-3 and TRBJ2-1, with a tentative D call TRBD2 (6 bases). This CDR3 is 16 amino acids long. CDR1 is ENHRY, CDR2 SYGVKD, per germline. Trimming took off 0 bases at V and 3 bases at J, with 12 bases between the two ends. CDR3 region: CAISESLADRYNEQFF. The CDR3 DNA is TGTGCCATCAGTGAGTCTTTAGCGGACCGCTACAATGAGCAGTTCTTC.

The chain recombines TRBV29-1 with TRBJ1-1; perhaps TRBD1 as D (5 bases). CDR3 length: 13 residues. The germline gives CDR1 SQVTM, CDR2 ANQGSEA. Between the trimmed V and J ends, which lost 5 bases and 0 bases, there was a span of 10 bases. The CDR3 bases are TGCAGCGTTTCCGGGGGGATGAACACTGAAGCTTTCTTT. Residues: CSVSGGMNTEAFF.

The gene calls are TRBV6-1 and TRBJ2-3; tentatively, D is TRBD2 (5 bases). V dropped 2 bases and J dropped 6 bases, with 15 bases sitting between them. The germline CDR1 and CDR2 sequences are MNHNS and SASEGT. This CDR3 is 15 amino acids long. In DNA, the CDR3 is TGTGCCAGCAGTGAATTTAGAGGGAGCAGGGATACGCAGTATTTT. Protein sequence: CASSEFRGSRDTQYF.

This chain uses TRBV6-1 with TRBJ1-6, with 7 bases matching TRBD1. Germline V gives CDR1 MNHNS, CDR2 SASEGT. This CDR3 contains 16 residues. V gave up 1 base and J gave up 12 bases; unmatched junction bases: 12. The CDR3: CASSEETTGRLLPLHF. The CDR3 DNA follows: TGTGCCAGCAGTGAAGAGACGACAGGGAGGCTGTTACCCCTCCACTTT.

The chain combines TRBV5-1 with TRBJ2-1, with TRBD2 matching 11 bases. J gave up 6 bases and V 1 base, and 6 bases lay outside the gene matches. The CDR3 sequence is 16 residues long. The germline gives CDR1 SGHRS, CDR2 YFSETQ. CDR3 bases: TGCGCCAGCAGCTTGTTAGCGGGAGGGCAGTCCAATGAGCAGTTCTTC. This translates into CASSLLAGGQSNEQFF.

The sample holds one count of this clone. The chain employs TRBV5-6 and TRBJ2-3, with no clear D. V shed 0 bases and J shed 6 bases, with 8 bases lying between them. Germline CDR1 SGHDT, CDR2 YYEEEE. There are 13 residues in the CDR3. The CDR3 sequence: CASSLEMRDTQYF. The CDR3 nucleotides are TGTGCCAGCAGCTTGGAGATGAGGGATACGCAGTATTTT.

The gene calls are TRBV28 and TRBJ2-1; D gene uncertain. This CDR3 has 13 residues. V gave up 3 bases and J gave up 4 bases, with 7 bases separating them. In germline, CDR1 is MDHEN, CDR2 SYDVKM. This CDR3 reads CASSFLEYNEQFF. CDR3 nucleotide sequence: TGTGCCAGCAGTTTTCTAGAGTACAATGAGCAGTTCTTC.

This chain's CDR3 is CASSPGQGIYEQYF. In DNA form, the CDR3 reads TGTGCCAGTTCACCGGGACAGGGTATCTACGAGCAGTACTTC. The rearrangement links TRBV6-5 to TRBJ2-7; 9 nucleotides match TRBD1. The CDR3 consists of 14 residues. The ends lost 9 bases at V and 3 bases at J; junction bases unmatched: 9. Germline V gives CDR1 MNHEY, CDR2 SVGAGI.

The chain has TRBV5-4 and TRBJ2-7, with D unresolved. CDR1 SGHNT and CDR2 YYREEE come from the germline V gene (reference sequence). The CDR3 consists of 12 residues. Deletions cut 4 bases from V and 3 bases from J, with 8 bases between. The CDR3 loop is CASSRDFYEQYF. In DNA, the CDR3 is TGTGCCAGCAGCCGTGACTTCTACGAGCAGTACTTC.

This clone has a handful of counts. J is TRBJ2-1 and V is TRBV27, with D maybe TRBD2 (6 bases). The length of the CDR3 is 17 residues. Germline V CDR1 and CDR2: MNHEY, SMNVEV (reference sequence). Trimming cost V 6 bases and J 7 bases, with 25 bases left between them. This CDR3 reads CASSFMGGSGYNNEQFF. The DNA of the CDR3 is TGTGCCAGCAGCTTTATGGGAGGTAGCGGTTATAATAATGAGCAGTTCTTC.